Below, 3 T cell receptor beta chains from the same sample are listed, as sequenced in a study of OX40 agonist ivuxolimab in advanced cancers. Profiling relied on immunoSEQ multiplex PCR, and the TCRdb table lists in-frame clones only, not all of them. This table has 45,000 to 65,000 clones, roughly nine tenths appearing once. Sequencing was performed on CD4+ or CD8+ T cells sorted from blood, taken in a trial of the OX40 agonist ivuxolimab. These receptors were collected from an adult with an advanced solid tumor such as melanoma, head and neck, liver or kidney cancer.

This chain uses TRBV27 with TRBJ1-5; 8 bases align to TRBD1. V dropped 5 bases and J dropped 5; count of bases not matched to a gene: 5. Germline V CDR1 and CDR2: MNHEY, SMNVEV (reference sequence). CDR3 length equals 14 residues. Here the CDR3 DNA reads TGTGCCAGCAGTCTAAGGGACAGGTATCAGCCCCAGCATTTT. This translates into CASSLRDRYQPQHF.

The rearrangement uses TRBV6-5 and TRBJ1-1; D unclear. V was trimmed by 5 bases and J by 7 bases, leaving 11 bases between them. Germline CDR1 reads MNHEY; CDR2 reads SVGAGI. The CDR3 runs 12 residues. The CDR3, as DNA: TGTGCCAGCAGTGGCGTCCGCGGTGAAGCTTTCTTT. This gives the protein CASSGVRGEAFF.

The chain couples TRBV7-9 to TRBJ2-7, with D unresolved. Trimming stripped 1 base from V and 3 bases from J, with 4 bases between. This CDR3 has 12 residues. Germline CDR1 and CDR2: SEHNR and FQNEAQ (reference sequence). CDR3 DNA: TGTGCCAGCAGCTTAGGAAGCTACGAGCAGTACTTC. It is translated as CASSLGSYEQYF.